One sample yielded the 26 T cell receptor beta chains listed below, sequenced in a study of cytomegalovirus exposure and HLA in healthy donors. Use of 60 Vbeta and 13 Jbeta primers characterized the PCR. Measured with immunoSEQ multiplex PCR; TCRdb has only the in-frame clones, and not every one. Here the sample spans 190,000 or so clones, about four fifths being singletons. Specimen: PBMCs. These receptors originate from a girl aged 5-17 years in good health and CMV-seropositive.

This chain joins TRBV6-1 and TRBJ2-3; weak D call: TRBD2 (5 bases). V dropped 6 bases and J dropped 5 bases, with 15 bases sitting between them. CDR1 is MNHNS and CDR2 is SASEGT in the germline V gene. The CDR3 length is 14 residues. CDR3 loop: CASSDGGLEDTQYF. The CDR3 DNA reads as TGTGCCAGCAGCGATGGCGGGTTGGAAGATACGCAGTATTTT.

The chain is built from TRBV7-6 and TRBJ2-5; 9 nucleotides agree with TRBD2. CDR1 and CDR2 from the germline V gene are SGHVS and FNYEAQ. V lost 5 bases, J lost 3 bases, and 7 bases stayed unmatched. CDR3 length: 15 residues. CDR3 residues: CASSRTGGGEETQYF. CDR3 DNA: TGTGCCAGCAGCCGAACTGGCGGGGGGGAAGAGACCCAGTACTTC.

This clone was seen a single time. The genes are TRBV4-3 and TRBJ1-2, with 7 bases lining up with TRBD1. The CDR3 totals 14 residues. The V gene's germline CDR1 is LGHNA and CDR2 YSLEER. Trimming removed 3 bases from V and 5 bases from J; junction bases left unmatched: 6. The CDR3 sequence is CASSQRDSTYGYTF. The DNA for the CDR3 is TGCGCCAGCAGCCAGCGGGACAGCACTTATGGCTACACCTTC.

The CDR3 protein is CASSSRSHPTSGVYEQYF. In nucleotides, the CDR3 is TGTGCCAGCAGCTCCCGCAGCCACCCGACTAGCGGGGTCTACGAGCAGTACTTC. The V gene is TRBV5-4, the J gene TRBJ2-7; 11 bases match TRBD2. CDR3 length equals 18 residues. Germline values: CDR1 SGHNT, CDR2 YYREEE (reference sequence). With V trimmed by 3 bases and J by 3 bases, 14 bases remained unmatched.

The J gene is TRBJ2-3, the V gene TRBV19; 7 bases align to TRBD2. Germline CDR1 is LNHDA and CDR2 is SQIVND (reference sequence). This CDR3 region has 13 residues. Trimming at V came to 6 bases and at J to 1 base, leaving 1 base not matched to a gene. The CDR3 nucleotides are TGTGCCAGTAGCCTAGCGGGCACAGATACGCAGTATTTT. Its translation: CASSLAGTDTQYF.

Only a few counts were recorded for this clone. This rearrangement joins TRBV18 to TRBJ1-3; D uncertain. Trimming took 3 bases from V and 2 from J, leaving 11 bases between them. CDR3 length: 15 amino acids. Germline CDR1 reads KGHSH; CDR2 reads LQKENI. The CDR3 loop reads CASSPGEGPGNTIYF. CDR3 nucleotides: TGTGCCAGCTCACCCGGGGAGGGCCCTGGAAACACCATATATTTT.

The gene calls are TRBV11-3 and TRBJ1-4, with 8 bases lining up with TRBD1. This CDR3 comprises 14 residues. CDR1 and CDR2 from the germline V gene are SGHNT and YENEEA. With V trimmed by 4 bases and J by 5 bases, 3 bases remained unmatched. The CDR3 here is CASSSDRVNEKLFF. CDR3 nucleotides: TGTGCCAGCAGCTCGGACAGGGTAAATGAAAAACTGTTTTTT.

The chain joins TRBV7-8 to TRBJ2-3; 8 nucleotides match TRBD1. The CDR3 spans 16 residues. The junction had 10 bases not matched to a gene; V was cut back by 5 bases and J by 3 bases. Germline CDR1 reads SGHVS; CDR2 reads FQNEAQ. The CDR3 DNA follows: TGTGCCAGCAGCCTCTTCGCAGGGGGCGTAACAGATACGCAGTATTTT. Translating it yields CASSLFAGGVTDTQYF.

This clone came up a few times. The chain links TRBV30 to TRBJ1-6, with TRBD1 matching over 10 bases. With V trimmed by 0 bases and J by 8 bases, 1 base remained unmatched. This CDR3 region has 14 residues. The germline V gene encodes CDR1 GTSNPN and CDR2 SVGIG (reference sequence). The CDR3 DNA sequence: TGTGCCTGGAGTGTAGGGACAGGGGATTCACCCCTCCACTTT. Amino acids: CAWSVGTGDSPLHF.

The chain is built from TRBV15 and TRBJ2-1, with 10 bases that match TRBD1. V lost 1 base to trimming and J lost 3 bases; unmatched junction nucleotides: 6. The CDR3 totals 17 residues. Looked up from germline, CDR1 is LNHNV and CDR2 is YYDKDF (reference sequence). The CDR3 is CATSRATGTGDYNEQFF. In DNA, the CDR3 is TGTGCCACCAGCAGAGCTACCGGGACAGGGGACTACAATGAGCAGTTCTTC.

The chain combines TRBV11-3 with TRBJ2-7; 9 bases fit TRBD1. The trim removed 4 bases at V and 1 base at J, leaving 11 bases unmatched. The CDR3 runs to 17 residues. Germline loops: CDR1 SGHNT, CDR2 YENEEA. CDR3 region: CASSYGDRVISSYEQYF. The CDR3 region has the DNA TGTGCCAGCAGCTATGGGGACAGGGTAATTTCGTCCTACGAGCAGTACTTC. The full variable domain, its missing parts supplied by reference TRBV11-3 and TRBJ2-7, is EAGVVQSPRYKIIEKKQPVAFWCNPISGHNTLYWYLQNLGQGPELLIRYENEEAVDDSQLPKDRFSAERLKGVDSTLKIQPAELGDSAVYLCASSYGDRVISSYEQYFGPGTRLTVT.

The chain has TRBV7-9 and TRBJ2-7; tentatively, D is TRBD2 (5 bases). This CDR3 is 14 amino acids long. V was trimmed by 1 base and J by 2 bases, leaving 9 bases between them. Germline CDR1 and CDR2: SEHNR and FQNEAQ (reference sequence). This CDR3 is CASSLDLGAYEQYF. The CDR3 DNA reads TGTGCCAGCAGCTTAGACCTCGGGGCCTACGAGCAGTACTTC.

The chain has TRBV11-3 and TRBJ2-7; 9 bases match TRBD1. The V and J ends lost 8 bases and 0 bases, in that order; junction bases with no gene match: 2. CDR1 SGHNT and CDR2 YENEEA come from the germline V gene. The CDR3 runs 13 residues. CDR3 coding DNA: TGTGCCAGCCAGGACAGGGGCTCCTACGAGCAGTACTTC. Amino acids: CASQDRGSYEQYF.

This clone was counted only a few times. The V gene is TRBV29-1, the J gene TRBJ1-2; 9 nucleotides match TRBD1. The J segment lost 2 bases and the V segment lost 1 base, leaving 5 bases of the junction unmatched. The germline gives CDR1 SQVTM, CDR2 ANQGSEA. This CDR3 has 15 amino acids. The CDR3 loop reads CSVEVGGTGNYGYTF. CDR3 DNA sequence: TGCAGCGTTGAAGTCGGGGGGACAGGGAACTATGGCTACACCTTC.

The rearrangement joins TRBV19 to TRBJ2-5; 8 positions match TRBD1. Germline-derived CDR1 and CDR2 are LNHDA and SQIVND (reference sequence). The CDR3 spans 13 residues. Unmatched junction bases numbered 5, after V lost 6 bases and J lost 5 bases. CDR3 sequence: CASRKNRGETQYF. The CDR3 DNA follows: TGTGCCAGTAGGAAAAACAGGGGGGAGACCCAGTACTTC. The full variable domain, its missing parts supplied by reference TRBV19 and TRBJ2-5, is DGGITQSPKYLFRKEGQNVTLSCEQNLNHDAMYWYRQDPGQGLRLIYYSQIVNDFQKGDIAEGYSVSREKKESFPLTVTSAQKNPTAFYLCASRKNRGETQYFGPGTRLLVL.

Notes on this clone: The same CDR3 arises from other DNA sequences in this sample as well. The chain couples TRBV7-2 to TRBJ1-5; tentatively, D is TRBD1 (6 bases). The CDR3 is 14 residues long. CDR1 and CDR2 from the germline V gene are SGHTA and FQGNSA. Between the trimmed V and J ends, which lost 3 bases and 1 base, there was a span of 7 bases. CDR3 DNA: TGTGCCAGCAGCTTCCAGGGGAGCAATCAGCCCCAGCATTTT. Its translation: CASSFQGSNQPQHF.

The chain uses TRBV25-1 and TRBJ1-5, with 7 bases aligning to TRBD1. This CDR3 contains 16 residues. Germline V lookup: CDR1 MGHDK, CDR2 SYGVNS. Trimming cost V 2 bases and J 4 bases; bases outside gene matches: 8. DNA of the CDR3: TGTGCCAGCAGTGAAGGAGGGACAGCTCTTAATCAGCCCCAGCATTTT. It yields the protein CASSEGGTALNQPQHF.

The chain uses TRBV5-5 and TRBJ2-3; D ambiguous. The V and J ends lost 0 bases and 0 bases respectively, with 8 bases between them. The germline gives CDR1 SGHKS, CDR2 YYEKEE (reference sequence). The CDR3 is 15 residues long. CDR3 nucleotide sequence: TGTGCCAGCAGCTTGGTCCCTACTAGCACAGATACGCAGTATTTT. Translating gives CASSLVPTSTDTQYF.

The rearrangement joins TRBV9 to TRBJ2-1; D not resolved. The CDR3 extends over 15 amino acids. Germline V CDR1 and CDR2: SGDLS, YYNGEE. Deletions cut 4 bases from V and 4 bases from J, with 15 bases between. The CDR3, as DNA: TGTGCCAGCAGCCCCCCTCCGGGTTTTTACAATGAGCAGTTCTTC. Encoded protein: CASSPPPGFYNEQFF.

The chain uses TRBV10-2 and TRBJ2-1; TRBD2 matches 8 bases. The V gene's germline CDR1 is WSHSY and CDR2 SAAADI. V was pared by 6 bases and J by 5 bases, with 9 bases of the junction left unmatched. The CDR3 loop spans 15 amino acids. The CDR3 region has the DNA TGCGCCAGCAGGGGGTTTGACGGGGGGGACAATGAGCAGTTCTTC. This codes for CASRGFDGGDNEQFF.

CDR3 region: CASGSLGGPEQFF. The CDR3 coding sequence is TGTGCTAGTGGCAGCTTGGGGGGTCCTGAGCAGTTCTTC. The rearrangement joins TRBV12-5 to TRBJ2-1; the D gene is possibly TRBD2 (6 bases). V was clipped by 6 bases and J by 9 bases, with 15 bases between them. CDR3 length equals 13 residues. CDR1 LGHNT and CDR2 FRNRAP come from the germline V gene.

In its sample, this clone was seen once. The chain couples TRBV9 to TRBJ2-3; D perhaps matches TRBD2 (5 bases). Germline CDR1 reads SGDLS; CDR2 reads YYNGEE. Trimming took 1 base from V and 2 from J, leaving 11 bases between them. The CDR3 loop spans 15 amino acids. The CDR3 loop is CASSVRTSPTDTQYF. The CDR3 DNA reads TGTGCCAGCAGCGTAAGGACTTCCCCCACAGATACGCAGTATTTT.

CDR3 residues: CASQWATEETQYF. CDR3 coding DNA: TGTGCCAGCCAGTGGGCCACCGAAGAGACCCAGTACTTC. The gene calls are TRBV5-4 and TRBJ2-5; unclear D gene. V was trimmed by 7 bases and J by 3 bases, leaving 13 bases between them. The CDR3 loop spans 13 amino acids. Germline V CDR1 and CDR2: SGHNT, YYREEE (reference sequence).

The chain carries TRBV6-5 and TRBJ1-2; possible D gene TRBD1, 6 bases. Germline V lookup: CDR1 MNHEY, CDR2 SVGAGI. The CDR3 loop spans 14 amino acids. Trimming stripped 5 bases from V and 6 bases from J, with 16 bases between. CDR3 coding DNA: TGTGCCAGCAGTCCGACGAGGGGGTCAAATGGCTACACCTTC. It yields the protein CASSPTRGSNGYTF.

This clone was found a few times. CDR3 nucleotides: TGTGCCAGCAGACCCGCCGGGGGCTATGGCTACACCTTC. It is translated as CASRPAGGYGYTF. The chain combines TRBV7-2 with TRBJ1-2; the D gene is possibly TRBD1 (5 bases). The germline gives CDR1 SGHTA, CDR2 FQGNSA. The CDR3 consists of 13 residues. V lost 6 bases and J lost 4, with 12 bases in between.

V and J are TRBV5-4 and TRBJ1-2; possible D gene TRBD1, 5 bases. This CDR3 has 15 residues. Trimming shortened V by 0 bases and J by 7 bases, and 16 bases separated the two germline ends. The germline gives CDR1 SGHNT, CDR2 YYREEE (reference sequence). The DNA for the CDR3 is TGTGCCAGCAGCTTGGGATCTGGGGGGGTTCGTGGCTACACCTTC. Amino acid sequence: CASSLGSGGVRGYTF.